Listed below are T cell receptor beta chains from one sample, sequenced in a study of blood T cells in healthy people across ages. From the 5' RACE reads, TCRdb called clonotypes with MiXCR, one entry per CDR3 protein. The sample has 790,000 or so distinct CDR3 sequences, more than 35% seen once. Material: blood. The receptors come from a man older than 75 in good health. Each CDR3 is given without its conserved first and last residue. Each record gives: V gene, J gene, CDR3 length, CDR3 protein.

>TRBV27|TRBJ2-2|13
ASSLQGKNTGELF
>TRBV29-1|TRBJ2-5|11
SVRLTGIETQY
>TRBV7-8|TRBJ2-7|14
ASSLVGTSGRYEQY
>TRBV29-1|TRBJ2-5|12
SADGTSGRETQY
>TRBV27|TRBJ2-5|14
ASSGTGGPGEETQY
>TRBV7-2|TRBJ2-1|13
ASSRDRATYNEQF
>TRBV27|TRBJ2-5|12
ASRRTGGQETQY
>TRBV12-3/TRBV12-4|TRBJ2-6|13
ASSLGQGTRNVLT
>TRBV7-2|TRBJ1-5|11
ASSRGRNQPQH
>TRBV12-3/TRBV12-4|TRBJ2-3|14
ASSLGGRAGGDTQY
>TRBV29-1|TRBJ2-3|11
SIPWGPGDTQY
>TRBV6-1|TRBJ2-1|15
ASRPTRDRGKWYEQF
>TRBV6-5|TRBJ2-1|12
ASNAGLSYNEQF
>TRBV7-2|TRBJ1-4|12
ASSLQGSLEKLF
>TRBV9|TRBJ2-1|16
ASSVAVTGSKAHNEQF
>TRBV28|TRBJ2-1|15
ASSLWLAGVIYNEQF
>TRBV7-2|TRBJ1-6|13
ASSPQGAENSPLH
>TRBV6-5|TRBJ1-5|14
ASSLTRVDGNQPQH
>TRBV5-1|TRBJ2-3|11
ASRPDATDTQY
>TRBV6-1|TRBJ2-1|13
ASSQSPTSYNEQF
>TRBV6-1|TRBJ1-6|16
ASSPSRFPSSYNSPLH
>TRBV5-1|TRBJ2-7|15
ASSPGLAGGLRYEQY